These 29 T cell receptor beta chains came from one sample sequenced in a study of Ad26.COV2.S vaccination and SARS-CoV-2 variants (dated by TCRdb to the early 2020s). According to the study, the label for this sample's treatment or condition signals: over 15 received Ad26.COV2.S at low or high dose, single or two shots; several received placebo; per-sample allocation not given. Repertoires of vaccine and placebo recipients were sequenced from samples collected on day 63 after the first injection. The library was generated by the immunoSEQ multiplex PCR assay. This is the immuneACCESS table as TCRdb keeps it, with only in-frame sequences that have V and J called. A part of the clones is gone; compared with another copy, unresolved V genes explain less than half, and the rest is unexplained. The sample data list roughly 350,000 clones, and about 88% of these were observed just once. Together, the top ten hold about 6.4% of the sample.

The starting material was peripheral blood, obtained in a trial of Ad26.COV2.S vaccine versus placebo. The receptors shown here come from a person between 18 and 60 years old who received the Ad26.COV2.S COVID-19 vaccine or a placebo.

The chain joins TRBV5-4 to TRBJ1-3, with TRBD1 as a possible D gene (5 bases). The V end lost 1 base, the J end lost 0 bases, and 8 bases lay between the germline ends. CDR1 and CDR2 (germline): SGHNT, YYREEE (reference sequence). The CDR3 spans 15 residues. The CDR3 reads CASSLLTASGNTIYF. The CDR3 region has the DNA TGTGCCAGCAGCTTGTTGACAGCCTCTGGAAACACCATATATTTT. Together with reference TRBV5-4 and TRBJ1-3, the CDR3 gives the full variable domain: ETGVTQSPTHLIKTRGQQVTLRCSSQSGHNTVSWYQQALGQGPQFIFQYYREEENGRGNFPPRFSGLQFPNYSSELNVNALELDDSALYLCASSLLTASGNTIYFGEGSWLTVV.

V is TRBV2 and J is TRBJ2-2, with 7 bases lining up with TRBD2. This CDR3 has 15 residues. V lost 4 bases, J lost 3 bases, and 5 bases stayed unmatched. The germline V gene has CDR1 SNHLY and CDR2 FYNNEI. As DNA, the CDR3 is TGTGCCAGCAGTGTCCGGGGGGACGACACCGGGGAGCTGTTTTTT. This gives the protein CASSVRGDDTGELFF. The full variable domain, in which reference TRBV2 and TRBJ2-2 provide the parts outside the CDR3, is EPEVTQTPSHQVTQMGQEVILRCVPISNHLYFYWYRQILGQKVEFLVSFYNNEISEKSEIFDDQFSVERPDGSNFTLKIRSTKLEDSAMYFCASSVRGDDTGELFFGEGSRLTVL.

The J gene is TRBJ2-5, the V gene TRBV19; 8 bases are shared with TRBD2. V lost 4 bases to trimming and J lost 0 bases; unmatched junction nucleotides: 1. The CDR3 runs 14 residues. Germline CDR1 and CDR2: LNHDA and SQIVND (reference sequence). Written as DNA, the CDR3 is TGTGCCAGTAGTAGCGGGGGGAACCAAGAGACCCAGTACTTC. It specifies CASSSGGNQETQYF.

V and J are TRBV5-1 and TRBJ1-2, with D maybe TRBD1 (6 bases). Germline values: CDR1 SGHRS, CDR2 YFSETQ. V lost 4 bases and J 2 bases, leaving 18 bases between the germline ends. The CDR3 loop spans 16 amino acids. The CDR3 DNA is TGCGCCAGCAGCGTACAGGGAGAATTTGGGAACTATGGCTACACCTTC. This sequence encodes CASSVQGEFGNYGYTF.

This chain joins TRBV19 and TRBJ2-7; a possible D gene is TRBD1 (5 bases). The CDR3 covers 13 residues. Germline V gene data show CDR1 as LNHDA and CDR2 as SQIVND (reference sequence). V shed 3 bases and J shed 2 bases, with 8 bases lying between them. CDR3 nucleotides: TGTGCCAGTAGTATGCTGGGGCCCTACGAGCAGTACTTC. Encoded protein: CASSMLGPYEQYF.

The chain is built from TRBV9 and TRBJ2-1, with 8 bases that match TRBD1. Germline CDR1 and CDR2: SGDLS and YYNGEE. Unmatched junction bases numbered 5, after V lost 4 bases and J lost 2 bases. The CDR3 is made up of 15 amino acids. The CDR3 DNA reads as TGTGCCAGCAGCCTCGGACAGGGCGCCTACAATGAGCAGTTCTTC. It encodes CASSLGQGAYNEQFF.

The chain combines TRBV3-1 (or the pseudogene TRBV3-2) with TRBJ2-7; D tentatively fits TRBD1 or TRBD2 (5 bases each). Deletions cut 4 bases from V and 7 bases from J, with 14 bases between. The length of the CDR3 is 13 residues. From germline, CDR1 is LGHDT and CDR2 YNNKEL (reference sequence). The CDR3 coding sequence is TGTGCCAGCAGCCTCGGGAAGGGGAGAGAGCAGTACTTC. Translated, it gives CASSLGKGREQYF.

The V and J genes are TRBV9 and TRBJ1-5; D gene ambiguous. The germline gives CDR1 SGDLS, CDR2 YYNGEE. The CDR3 consists of 13 residues. Trimming left V 3 bases short and J 0 bases short, with 4 bases between. CDR3 sequence (DNA): TGTGCCAGCAGCGGGCTTAGCAATCAGCCCCAGCATTTT. This encodes CASSGLSNQPQHF.

In DNA form, the CDR3 reads TGTGCCAGCAGCTTAGTTTCTGGTGGGACAGGAGACTATGGCTACACCTTC. It encodes CASSLVSGGTGDYGYTF. J is TRBJ1-2 and V is TRBV7-9; 8 bases agree with TRBD1. Per the germline V gene, CDR1 is SEHNR and CDR2 is FQNEAQ (reference sequence). The V and J ends lost 1 base and 3 bases, in that order; junction bases with no gene match: 10. This CDR3 has 17 residues.

This clone is a singleton in its sample. The chain carries TRBV19 and TRBJ2-1, with D possibly being TRBD2 (5 bases). Germline CDR1 and CDR2: LNHDA and SQIVND (reference sequence). The ends were cut back, 8 bases at V and 0 bases at J, with 11 bases in the middle. CDR3 size: 14 residues. The CDR3 sequence: CASGERSSYNEQFF. CDR3 sequence (DNA): TGTGCCAGTGGGGAGCGGAGCTCCTACAATGAGCAGTTCTTC.

This chain links TRBV19 with TRBJ2-3, with 9 bases lining up with TRBD1. Germline V gene data show CDR1 as LNHDA and CDR2 as SQIVND (reference sequence). There are 12 residues in the CDR3. The V gene end was trimmed by 6 bases and the J gene end by 10 bases; junction bases not matched to a gene: 5. CDR3 amino acids: CASRTRQGAQYF. The CDR3 coding sequence is TGTGCCAGTAGGACACGACAGGGGGCGCAGTATTTT.

J is TRBJ1-1 and V is TRBV9; D is unclear. CDR1 is SGDLS, CDR2 YYNGEE, per germline. V lost 0 bases, J lost 6 bases, and 9 bases lay in between. CDR3 size: 13 residues. CDR3 nucleotides: TGTGCCAGCAGCGTAGTGAACGGGGCTGAAGCTTTCTTT. Translating it yields CASSVVNGAEAFF.

The chain has TRBV7-7 and TRBJ2-3; TRBD2 matches 8 bases. The CDR3 has 17 amino acids. V shed 1 base and J 4 bases; nucleotides not matched to a gene: 10. The V gene's germline CDR1 is SSHAT and CDR2 FNYEAQ (reference sequence). The CDR3 here is CASSLGPSGSMSDTQYF. The CDR3 bases are TGTGCCAGCAGCTTAGGCCCCAGCGGGAGTATGTCAGATACGCAGTATTTT. Filled out from reference TRBV7-7 and TRBJ2-3, the complete variable domain reads GAGVSQSPRYKVTKRGQDVTLRCDPISSHATLYWYQQALGQGPEFLTYFNYEAQPDKSGLPSDRFSAERPEGSISTLTIQRTEQRDSAMYRCASSLGPSGSMSDTQYFGPGTRLTVL.

The CDR3 DNA reads TGTGCCAGTAGTATAGACGGCTCCGGTAGCTATGGCTACACCTTC. It codes for CASSIDGSGSYGYTF. The genes are TRBV19 and TRBJ1-2; D gene uncertain. CDR1 and CDR2 (germline): LNHDA, SQIVND (reference sequence). The CDR3 is 15 amino acids. The germline V and J ends were trimmed by 0 bases and 4 bases, with 12 bases remaining between them. Complete variable domain (other parts from reference TRBV19 and TRBJ1-2): DGGITQSPKYLFRKEGQNVTLSCEQNLNHDAMYWYRQDPGQGLRLIYYSQIVNDFQKGDIAEGYSVSREKKESFPLTVTSAQKNPTAFYLCASSIDGSGSYGYTFGSGTRLTVV.

The chain is built from TRBV19 and TRBJ2-7; the match to TRBD1 covers 7 bases. The CDR3 totals 15 residues. Germline CDR1 and CDR2: LNHDA and SQIVND (reference sequence). J lost 7 bases, V lost 4 bases, and 13 bases had no gene match. CDR3 sequence reads: CASSTRPGQAGEQYF. The CDR3 region has the DNA TGTGCCAGTAGTACTCGCCCCGGACAGGCTGGGGAGCAGTACTTC.

V gene TRBV10-3 combines with J gene TRBJ2-3; tentative D call: TRBD2 (5 bases). V was trimmed by 7 bases and J by 3 bases, leaving 14 bases between them. Germline V lookup: CDR1 ENHRY, CDR2 SYGVKD. The CDR3 contains 14 residues. CDR3 protein: CAITGTDLTDTQYF. Written as DNA, the CDR3 is TGTGCCATCACGGGAACAGACCTTACAGATACGCAGTATTTT.

This clone came up once. The genes are TRBV5-1 and TRBJ1-2; D is possibly TRBD1 (5 bases). Trimming shortened V by 0 bases and J by 5 bases, and 8 bases separated the two germline ends. Per the germline V gene, CDR1 is SGHRS and CDR2 is YFSETQ. The CDR3 runs to 13 residues. This CDR3 reads CASSLVGEYGYTF. CDR3 DNA sequence: TGCGCCAGCAGCTTGGTGGGGGAATATGGCTACACCTTC.

The rearrangement joins TRBV9 to TRBJ2-3; D perhaps matches TRBD2 (6 bases). Germline V gene lookup returns CDR1 SGDLS and CDR2 YYNGEE. V was trimmed by 2 bases and J by 4 bases, leaving 17 bases between them. CDR3 length: 16 residues. Here the CDR3 DNA reads TGTGCCAGCAGCGTCGCGGGGACCGGCGGCCCAGATACGCAGTATTTT. Its translation: CASSVAGTGGPDTQYF.

J is TRBJ1-1 and V is TRBV7-3; tentatively, D is TRBD1 (6 bases). This CDR3 has 14 residues. CDR1 is SGHTA and CDR2 is FQGTGA in the germline V gene. V lost 5 bases and J 5 bases, leaving 15 bases between the germline ends. CDR3 protein: CASSPQGRRTEAFF. Here the CDR3 DNA reads TGTGCCAGCAGCCCCCAGGGGCGCAGGACTGAAGCTTTCTTT.

J is TRBJ2-5 and V is TRBV7-6, with no clear D. Germline V gives CDR1 SGHVS, CDR2 FNYEAQ. V was trimmed by 5 bases and J by 4 bases, leaving 17 bases between them. The length of the CDR3 is 15 residues. CDR3 sequence reads: CASSQTAMAAETQYF. Here the CDR3 DNA reads TGTGCCAGCAGCCAAACCGCCATGGCAGCAGAGACCCAGTACTTC.

The chain combines TRBV24-1 with TRBJ2-3; D gene ambiguous. V was trimmed by 0 bases and J by 4 bases, leaving 1 base between them. The CDR3 consists of 12 residues. The germline CDR1 and CDR2 sequences are KGHDR and SFDVKD. The CDR3 bases are TGTGCCACCAGTGATTTGGCAGATACGCAGTATTTT. This encodes CATSDLADTQYF.

Regarding this clone: Other DNA sequences in the sample encode the same CDR3. This chain links TRBV30 with TRBJ1-2; D gene ambiguous. V dropped 3 bases and J dropped 0 bases, with 2 bases sitting between them. The CDR3 totals 11 residues. In germline, CDR1 is GTSNPN, CDR2 SVGIG (reference sequence). The CDR3 region has the DNA TGTGCCTGGAGCGCTAACTATGGCTACACCTTC. Translation: CAWSANYGYTF.

The V gene is TRBV6-5, the J gene TRBJ1-2; D is unclear. V was trimmed by 0 bases and J by 8 bases, leaving 10 bases between them. There are 13 residues in the CDR3. Germline CDR1 and CDR2: MNHEY and SVGAGI. The CDR3 loop is CASSYSPVGGYTF. The CDR3 DNA follows: TGTGCCAGCAGTTACTCCCCCGTTGGGGGCTACACCTTC.

V and J are TRBV16 and TRBJ2-3; 9 nucleotides align to TRBD2. The CDR3 is 15 residues long. V lost 2 bases and J lost 6; bases outside the gene matches: 6. Germline values: CDR1 KGHSY, CDR2 FQNENV. The CDR3: CASSQAGGSTDTQYF. As DNA, the CDR3 is TGTGCCAGCAGCCAAGCGGGAGGGTCGACGGATACGCAGTATTTT.

The V and J genes are TRBV6-6 and TRBJ2-1; 12 bases are a match to TRBD2. Germline values: CDR1 MNHNY, CDR2 SVGAGI (reference sequence). This CDR3 comprises 15 residues. V shed 4 bases and J 9 bases; nucleotides not matched to a gene: 7. CDR3 nucleotide sequence: TGTGCCAGCAGTTTTTCTAGCGGGGGGGCAAGTGAGCAGTTCTTC. Its protein product is CASSFSSGGASEQFF.

This clone was picked up one time. The genes are TRBV6-4 and TRBJ1-1; no reliable D call. The CDR3 extends over 13 amino acids. V was pared by 5 bases and J by 4 bases, with 11 bases between. CDR1 is MRHNA and CDR2 is SNTAGT in the germline V gene. The CDR3, as DNA: TGTGCCAGCAGTAAGGAGATGGCCACTGAAGCTTTCTTT. Translating gives CASSKEMATEAFF.

This clone was detected ten times or more. The V call is TRBV5-6, the J call TRBJ2-5; D uncertain. Between the trimmed V and J ends, which lost 4 bases and 1 base, there was a span of 11 bases. This CDR3 contains 14 residues. CDR1 SGHDT and CDR2 YYEEEE come from the germline V gene. This chain's CDR3 is CASSHNQIQETQYF. The CDR3 coding sequence is TGTGCCAGCAGCCATAACCAGATCCAAGAGACCCAGTACTTC.

The CDR3 sequence: CASSEGARDSNQPQHF. CDR3 DNA sequence: TGTGCCAGTAGTGAAGGGGCGAGGGATAGCAATCAGCCCCAGCATTTT. The chain has TRBV19 and TRBJ1-5; tentatively, D is TRBD1 (5 bases). Trimming left V 5 bases short and J 0 bases short, with 14 bases between. CDR1 is LNHDA and CDR2 is SQIVND in the germline V gene (reference sequence). The CDR3 loop spans 16 amino acids.

The chain combines TRBV15 with TRBJ1-6; D remains unclear. This CDR3 comprises 13 residues. Between the trimmed V and J ends, which lost 4 bases and 8 bases, there was a span of 9 bases. Looked up from germline, CDR1 is LNHNV and CDR2 is YYDKDF (reference sequence). This CDR3 reads CATSKTFDSPLHF. The CDR3 bases are TGTGCCACCAGCAAGACCTTTGATTCACCCCTCCACTTT.